A single sample is the source of the 27 T cell receptor beta chains below, sequenced in a study of beta chain features in type 1 diabetes (dated by TCRdb to about 2018). Libraries were prepared through the immunoSEQ multiplex PCR assay. All of the isolated RNA was reverse transcribed with the High Capacity cDNA Reverse Transcription Kit, so expressed TCRB transcripts were sequenced. In TCRdb, the immuneACCESS table is reduced to in-frame sequences with V and J assigned. These tables do not hold every clone; where another copy was compared, an unresolved V gene accounts for under half, and the others remain unexplained. This sample has around 450,000 clones in its table, and approximately 10% of those were observed once. Approximately 0.05% of the sample lies in the top ten. The specimen was naive CD4+ T cells from blood. In the paper's terms, the cell subset or site label means: true naive CD4+ T cells. The receptors stem from a woman aged 18 to 35 in good health.

The genes are TRBV28 and TRBJ2-4; D call uncertain. Germline loops: CDR1 MDHEN, CDR2 SYDVKM. Trimming took off 6 bases at V and 2 bases at J, with 32 bases between the two ends. The CDR3 is made up of 21 amino acids. Written as DNA, the CDR3 is TGTGCCAGCAGCCTACCGTTCTCCTCCCAAGGCCTCATTGCGACCAAAAACATTCAGTACTTC. The encoded protein is CASSLPFSSQGLIATKNIQYF. Combining the CDR3 with reference TRBV28 and TRBJ2-4 gives the whole variable domain DVKVTQSSRYLVKRTGEKVFLECVQDMDHENMFWYRQDPGLGLRLIYFSYDVKMKEKGDIPEGYSVSREKKERFSLILESASTNQTSMYLCASSLPFSSQGLIATKNIQYFGAGTRLSVL.

This clone was detected a few times. This specimen includes other DNA sequences encoding the same CDR3. The gene calls are TRBV7-9 and TRBJ1-1; 7 bases line up with TRBD1. The CDR3 runs 14 residues. The V segment lost 3 bases and the J segment 3 bases; nucleotides outside the gene matches: 4. Germline assignment: CDR1 SEHNR and CDR2 FQNEAQ (reference sequence). The CDR3 loop is CASSLRDRDTEAFF. The CDR3 bases are TGTGCCAGCAGCTTGCGCGACAGGGACACTGAAGCTTTCTTT.

This clone was seen more than once but under ten times. The chain uses TRBV5-1 and TRBJ2-5, with no clear D. V was shortened by 2 bases and J by 5 bases, with 4 bases between the two germline ends. Germline V CDR1 and CDR2: SGHRS, YFSETQ. CDR3 size: 11 residues. The CDR3, as DNA: TGCGCCAGCAGCTTTTGGGAGACCCAGTACTTC. Its protein product is CASSFWETQYF.

V gene TRBV2 combines with J gene TRBJ1-6, with D possibly matching TRBD1 (6 bases). This CDR3 has 13 amino acids. The germline gives CDR1 SNHLY, CDR2 FYNNEI. Trimming took 8 bases from V and 12 from J, leaving 17 bases between them. The CDR3 bases are TGTGCCAGCGGAGTCGCAGGGGTAGGACCCCTCCACTTT. Its protein is CASGVAGVGPLHF.

This clone was detected only a few times. The chain couples TRBV2 to TRBJ2-6; D is uncertain. Per germline, CDR1 SNHLY and CDR2 FYNNEI. The CDR3 spans 14 residues. V dropped 3 bases and J dropped 0 bases, with 3 bases sitting between them. The CDR3 bases are TGTGCCAGCAGTGAGCACTCTGGGGCCAACGTCCTGACTTTC. Amino acid sequence: CASSEHSGANVLTF.

This clone was counted only a few times. The chain has TRBV6-1 and TRBJ2-5, with TRBD2 matching 7 bases. The CDR3 covers 14 residues. The V gene's germline CDR1 is MNHNS and CDR2 SASEGT. The V gene end was trimmed by 8 bases and the J gene end by 1 base; junction bases not matched to a gene: 7. The CDR3 sequence: CASRASGRQETQYF. DNA of the CDR3: TGTGCCAGCCGGGCTAGCGGTCGCCAAGAGACCCAGTACTTC.

A few counts support this clone. This rearrangement joins TRBV5-6 to TRBJ2-7; TRBD1 might be the D (6 bases). CDR1 SGHDT and CDR2 YYEEEE come from the germline V gene. Trimming stripped 5 bases from V and 7 bases from J, with 25 bases between. The CDR3 covers 16 residues. The DNA for the CDR3 is TGTGCCAGCAGTTCAATACAGGGAGCCGGACTGCGGGAGCAGTACGTC. It specifies CASSSIQGAGLREQYV.

This clone came up a few times. This CDR3 reads CASSQDEKLFF. The CDR3 coding sequence is TGTGCCAGCAGCCAAGATGAAAAACTGTTTTTT. The V and J genes are TRBV4-2 and TRBJ1-4, with unresolved D. From germline, CDR1 is LGHNA and CDR2 YNFKEQ. The CDR3 runs 11 residues. Between the trimmed V and J ends, which lost 0 bases and 7 bases, there was a span of 0 bases.

In this sample, this clone turned up a few times. The chain links TRBV7-8 to TRBJ1-1; D is unclear. V lost 4 bases to trimming and J lost 0 bases, with 6 bases between them. This CDR3 spans 13 amino acids. Per the germline V gene, CDR1 is SGHVS and CDR2 is FQNEAQ. The CDR3 region is CASSSLLNTEAFF. The CDR3 region has the DNA TGTGCCAGCAGCTCTCTATTGAACACTGAAGCTTTCTTT.

V gene TRBV30 combines with J gene TRBJ2-5; 7 positions match TRBD1. The CDR3 totals 12 residues. The germline gives CDR1 GTSNPN, CDR2 SVGIG (reference sequence). J was trimmed by 4 bases and V by 5 bases; bases with no gene match: 4. The CDR3 protein is CAWGHRGETQYF. The DNA for the CDR3 is TGTGCCTGGGGACACAGGGGAGAGACCCAGTACTTC. Full variable domain (remainder filled in from reference TRBV30 and TRBJ2-5): SQTIHQWPATLVQPVGSPLSLECTVEGTSNPNLYWYRQAAGRGLQLLFYSVGIGQISSEVPQNLSASRPQDRQFILSSKKLLLSDSGFYLCAWGHRGETQYFGPGTRLLVL.

V is TRBV9 and J is TRBJ1-5; 10 nucleotides line up with TRBD1. The germline V gene has CDR1 SGDLS and CDR2 YYNGEE. The trim removed 0 bases at V and 7 bases at J, leaving 4 bases unmatched. This CDR3 is 15 amino acids long. CDR3 loop: CASSVAPGQGQPQHF. DNA of the CDR3: TGTGCCAGCAGCGTAGCCCCGGGACAGGGGCAGCCCCAGCATTTT.

In this sample, this clone turned up a few times. The genes are TRBV7-2 and TRBJ2-3; 7 nucleotides align to TRBD1. The CDR3 extends over 13 amino acids. The trim removed 5 bases at V and 10 bases at J, leaving 9 bases unmatched. CDR1 is SGHTA, CDR2 FQGNSA, per germline. In nucleotides, the CDR3 is TGTGCCAGCAGCGGACAGGCAAGGGCAGCGCAGTATTTT. This encodes CASSGQARAAQYF.

This clone was seen only a few times. The CDR3 region is CASSSHVGADTQYF. CDR3 DNA: TGTGCCAGCAGCTCCCATGTGGGTGCAGATACGCAGTATTTT. The chain links TRBV6-5 to TRBJ2-3; D is unresolved. This CDR3 contains 14 residues. CDR1 is MNHEY and CDR2 is SVGAGI in the germline V gene. The V and J ends lost 6 bases and 4 bases respectively, with 14 bases between them.

This clone appeared a few times. The chain joins TRBV27 to TRBJ2-7; a weak D match, TRBD2 (6 bases). Germline CDR1 is MNHEY and CDR2 is SMNVEV (reference sequence). The length of the CDR3 is 15 residues. Trimming stripped 6 bases from V and 2 bases from J, with 17 bases between. The CDR3 nucleotides read TGTGCCAGCAGATCGACTCGGGAGAAGGCCTACGAGCAGTACTTC. This gives the protein CASRSTREKAYEQYF.

This clone appeared a few times. The J gene is TRBJ2-1, the V gene TRBV11-3, with D maybe TRBD2 (6 bases). Germline V gene lookup returns CDR1 SGHNT and CDR2 YENEEA. The CDR3 extends over 15 amino acids. V was clipped by 5 bases and J by 7 bases, with 18 bases between them. CDR3 sequence: CASSPLLSGRNEQFF. The CDR3 DNA reads TGTGCCAGCAGCCCCCTGTTATCGGGGAGGAATGAGCAGTTCTTC.

The CDR3 here is CASSYSMLADTQYF. For the CDR3, the DNA is TGTGCCAGCAGTTACTCGATGTTAGCAGATACGCAGTATTTT. The chain recombines TRBV6-5 with TRBJ2-3; D remains unclear. Germline-derived CDR1 and CDR2 are MNHEY and SVGAGI. The CDR3 contains 14 residues. V lost 0 bases, J lost 4 bases, and 8 bases lay in between.

V usage is TRBV11-2 and J usage is TRBJ2-1, with 7 bases matching TRBD2. The length of the CDR3 is 12 residues. The germline CDR1 and CDR2 sequences are SGHAT and FQNNGV. J gave up 16 bases and V 2 bases, and 8 bases lay outside the gene matches. CDR3 amino acids: CASSLSGGRAFF. The CDR3 DNA is TGTGCCAGCAGCTTATCGGGCGGGAGAGCTTTCTTC.

This clone showed up just a few times. This chain uses TRBV13 with TRBJ2-1, with TRBD1 identical over 7 bases. J gave up 7 bases and V 5 bases, and 11 bases lay outside the gene matches. The V gene's germline CDR1 is PRHDT and CDR2 FYEKMQ (reference sequence). The CDR3 runs to 15 residues. The CDR3 nucleotides are TGTGCCAGCAGCGCCCGTAGGGGGCCCGGGAATGAGCAGTTCTTC. The encoded protein is CASSARRGPGNEQFF.

J is TRBJ2-5 and V is TRBV5-1; D might be TRBD2 (6 bases). V was pared by 4 bases and J by 3 bases, with 13 bases between. The CDR3 runs to 14 residues. Germline loops: CDR1 SGHRS, CDR2 YFSETQ. The CDR3 bases are TGCGCCAGCAGCGAGCCGGGACTGAAAGAGACCCAGTACTTC. Amino acid sequence: CASSEPGLKETQYF.

This clone was seen only a few times. This chain connects TRBV30 to TRBJ1-1; the D is unclear. The CDR3 covers 14 residues. The germline V gene has CDR1 GTSNPN and CDR2 SVGIG (reference sequence). V was cut by 2 bases and J by 0 bases, with 10 bases left in between. The CDR3, as DNA: TGTGCCTGGAGTCGTGTCCTGCTGAACACTGAAGCTTTCTTT. Amino acids: CAWSRVLLNTEAFF. Together with reference TRBV30 and TRBJ1-1, the CDR3 gives the full variable domain: SQTIHQWPATLVQPVGSPLSLECTVEGTSNPNLYWYRQAAGRGLQLLFYSVGIGQISSEVPQNLSASRPQDRQFILSSKKLLLSDSGFYLCAWSRVLLNTEAFFGQGTRLTVV.

This clone was seen a handful of times. The chain employs TRBV4-2 and TRBJ2-3; the match to TRBD1 covers 8 bases. V was clipped by 4 bases and J by 1 base; unmatched bases: 4. The germline gives CDR1 LGHNA, CDR2 YNFKEQ. The CDR3 has 15 amino acids. In nucleotides, the CDR3 is TGTGCCAGCAGCCTTCCGGGACAGGGCACAGATACGCAGTATTTT. Protein product: CASSLPGQGTDTQYF.

The chain employs TRBV9 and TRBJ2-1; the D gene is possibly TRBD1 (6 bases). This CDR3 has 14 residues. The germline V gene encodes CDR1 SGDLS and CDR2 YYNGEE. Deletions cut 5 bases from V and 2 bases from J, with 11 bases between. CDR3 nucleotide sequence: TGTGCCAGCAGTACACAGGGTACCTACAATGAGCAGTTCTTC. As protein: CASSTQGTYNEQFF.

This clone was counted a few times. The chain links TRBV29-1 to TRBJ2-3; D may be TRBD1 (6 bases). Germline values: CDR1 SQVTM, CDR2 ANQGSEA. The CDR3 has 15 amino acids. Trimming cost V 4 bases and J 2 bases, with 16 bases left between them. The CDR3 coding sequence is TGCAGCGTTGTAGGGACACAGAAGAACACAGATACGCAGTATTTT. Its translation: CSVVGTQKNTDTQYF.

This clone was recorded a few times. The chain employs TRBV9 and TRBJ1-3, with no clear D. The germline V and J ends were trimmed by 0 bases and 0 bases, with 7 bases remaining between them. This CDR3 is 15 amino acids long. Germline values: CDR1 SGDLS, CDR2 YYNGEE. The CDR3 loop is CASSVEPYSGNTIYF. CDR3 DNA: TGTGCCAGCAGCGTAGAACCATACTCTGGAAACACCATATATTTT.

This clone has more than one count but fewer than ten. The V gene is TRBV7-3, the J gene TRBJ1-1; maybe TRBD1 (6 bases). V lost 1 base to trimming and J lost 2 bases, with 14 bases between them. Per the germline V gene, CDR1 is SGHTA and CDR2 is FQGTGA. The length of the CDR3 is 16 residues. The CDR3 nucleotides are TGTGCCAGCAGCTTAAACCCAAGGGGGGACAACACTGAAGCTTTCTTT. Amino acids: CASSLNPRGDNTEAFF.

This clone was found a few times. V is TRBV29-1 and J is TRBJ2-3; D is unresolved. The CDR3 runs to 14 residues. V lost 4 bases, J lost 1 base, and 12 bases lay in between. Germline assignment: CDR1 SQVTM and CDR2 ANQGSEA. The CDR3 here is CSVAQGIGTDTQYF. CDR3 in DNA: TGCAGCGTTGCGCAAGGGATCGGCACAGATACGCAGTATTTT.

This chain links TRBV5-6 with TRBJ2-5; D is possibly TRBD2 (6 bases). This CDR3 spans 15 amino acids. Germline CDR1 reads SGHDT; CDR2 reads YYEEEE. Deletions cut 4 bases from V and 2 bases from J, with 15 bases between. The DNA for the CDR3 is TGTGCCAGCAGCGCGGTCGGGACTCGTCAAGAGACCCAGTACTTC. Residues: CASSAVGTRQETQYF.